This T cell receptor (beta chain) was recorded in a study of T cell clonotyping in hematopoietic cell transplantation. Notes on the study in general: Few recipient clonotypes overlapped donors; over 95% were de novo at given depth. Cells were unsorted, so CD4 and CD8 contributions were not separated.

Details on this clone: No antigen is known for it.

Germline CDR1 reads MNHNY; CDR2 reads SVGAGI (reference sequence). This CDR3 spans 15 amino acids. V lost 3 bases, J lost 1 base, and 13 bases lay in between. Assay: immunoSEQ multiplex PCR; the TCRdb copy retains only in-frame clones and omits some. The repertoire holds several thousand clones, 79% seen once, with approximately 27% in the top ten. The V gene is TRBV6-6, the J gene TRBJ2-7, with D possibly matching TRBD2 (6 bases). This specimen consisted of peripheral blood mononuclear cells, obtained at the time of graft-versus-host disease after allogeneic stem cell transplant. The sequence came from a female patient in her forties or fifties who had an allogeneic stem cell transplant from an unrelated donor, so the T cells may come from the graft donor. Some clones in this sample may be carry-over from other donors' samples. DNA for the CDR3: TGTGCCAGCAGTTATGGGCTAGCGCCTTCCTACGAGCAGTACTTC. Protein: CASSYGLAPSYEQYF.